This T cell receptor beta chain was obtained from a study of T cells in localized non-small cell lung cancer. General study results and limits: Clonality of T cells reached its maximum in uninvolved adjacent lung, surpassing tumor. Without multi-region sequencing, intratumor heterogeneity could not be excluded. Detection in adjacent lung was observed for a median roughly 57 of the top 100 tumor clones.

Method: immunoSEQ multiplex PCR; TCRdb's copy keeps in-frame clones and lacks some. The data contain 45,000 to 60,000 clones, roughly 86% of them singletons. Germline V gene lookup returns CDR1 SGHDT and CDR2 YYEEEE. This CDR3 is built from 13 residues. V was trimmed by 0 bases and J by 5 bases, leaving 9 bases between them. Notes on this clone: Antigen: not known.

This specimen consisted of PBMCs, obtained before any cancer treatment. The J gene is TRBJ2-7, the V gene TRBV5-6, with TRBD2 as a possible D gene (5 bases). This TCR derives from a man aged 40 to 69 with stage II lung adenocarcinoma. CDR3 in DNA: TGTGCCAGCAGCTTGGCGGGGAAGGACGAGCAGTACGTC. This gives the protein CASSLAGKDEQYV.